This note documents a single TCR beta chain sequence. No antigen is known for it. This CDR3 is 14 amino acids long. From germline, CDR1 is SNHLY and CDR2 FYNNEI. J gave up 2 bases and V 6 bases, and 6 bases lay outside the gene matches. TCRdb's copy holds only in-frame clones and misses some; the assay was immunoSEQ multiplex PCR. The sample has approximately 2.1 million clones; more than 85% are singletons. This entry comes from a study of shared clonotypes between healthy human individuals. The study, taken as a whole, reports: Generally, estimated richness proved larger in naive subsets than it did in memory subsets.

The sample was naive CD4+ T cells from PBMCs. Documented subset: CD45RA+ positively selected. The chain recombines TRBV2 with TRBJ2-5; 7 bases are a match to TRBD1. The sequence came from a man younger than 35 in good health. Some clones in this sample may be carry-over from other donors' samples. DNA of the CDR3: TGTGCCAGCAGGGACCGACAGGGACAAGAGACCCAGTACTTC. Translating gives CASRDRQGQETQYF.